The present T cell receptor beta chain was sequenced within a study of identical twins. A note on this clonotype: No antigen is known for it.

Healthy Caucasian individuals made up all the donors. Broader study findings: Excess sharing between twins was weaker in beta out-of-frame sequences. Within cord blood, abundant beta clonotypes carried fewer insertions, but memory repertoires showed no such trend.

TCRdb re-derived calls from the 5' RACE reads in MiXCR, one entry per CDR3 protein. The sample records hundreds of thousands of distinct CDR3 sequences, 15% to 20% being singletons. This CDR3 contains 14 residues. J lost 3 bases, V lost 5 bases, and 5 bases had no gene match. These same data were also listed under a study on T cells expressing NK-cell markers. Per that paper: It is unclear if expanded NKG2C-expressing clones target HCMV antigens.

The chain carries TRBV12-3 or TRBV12-4 and TRBJ2-3; 7 nucleotides align to TRBD1. The clonotype was recovered from a woman aged 18-29 years in good health. The sample comprised PBMCs. The CDR3 reads CASSVLQGTDTQYF. DNA for the CDR3: TGTGCCAGCAGTGTACTACAGGGGACAGATACGCAGTATTTT.